A single sample is the source of the 17 T cell receptor beta chains below, sequenced in a study of OX40 agonist ivuxolimab in advanced cancers. Preparation of the library involved the immunoSEQ multiplex PCR assay. Entries here come from immuneACCESS through TCRdb and include only in-frame sequences with V and J called. Some clones fail to appear in such tables; in the studies checked, an unresolved V gene covers under half of the shortfall, and the cause of the remainder is unknown. Here the sample has about 17,000 clones; around four fifths occur a single time. Around 24% of the sample comes from the top ten. The sample in question was CD4+ or CD8+ T cells sorted from blood, obtained in a trial of the OX40 agonist ivuxolimab. Receptors were obtained from an adult with an advanced solid tumor such as melanoma, head and neck, liver or kidney cancer.

This chain connects TRBV11-3 to TRBJ2-2; D may correspond to TRBD1 or TRBD2 (5 bases each). This CDR3 is 17 amino acids long. CDR1 is SGHNT, CDR2 YENEEA, per germline. The ends were cut back, 5 bases at V and 7 bases at J, with 23 bases in the middle. The CDR3 DNA follows: TGTGCCAGCAGCCCACCACTGTGGGACCAACGGGTCGGGGAGCTGTTTTTT. This gives the protein CASSPPLWDQRVGELFF.

This chain joins TRBV28 and TRBJ2-7; D unresolved. The ends were cut back, 2 bases at V and 2 bases at J, with 13 bases in the middle. The CDR3 extends over 15 amino acids. Germline-derived CDR1 and CDR2 are MDHEN and SYDVKM. In DNA, the CDR3 is TGTGCCAGCAGTTTAATCAATCACGGACCCTACGAGCAGTACTTC. Protein: CASSLINHGPYEQYF. Full variable domain (outside the CDR3, taken from reference TRBV28 and TRBJ2-7): DVKVTQSSRYLVKRTGEKVFLECVQDMDHENMFWYRQDPGLGLRLIYFSYDVKMKEKGDIPEGYSVSREKKERFSLILESASTNQTSMYLCASSLINHGPYEQYFGPGTRLTVT.

Sample share makes this clone medium-sized. The rearrangement links TRBV4-1 to TRBJ1-5; 10 bases agree with TRBD1. Germline V gives CDR1 MGHRA, CDR2 YSYEKL. V was clipped by 0 bases and J by 5 bases; unmatched bases: 10. The CDR3 is made up of 18 amino acids. The CDR3 DNA follows: TGCGCCAGCAGCCAAGATCAGATGGGACAGGGGAGAGATCAGCCCCAGCATTTT. It yields the protein CASSQDQMGQGRDQPQHF.

This clone was detected only a few times. V usage is TRBV27 and J usage is TRBJ2-7; D is possibly TRBD1 (6 bases). Per the germline V gene, CDR1 is MNHEY and CDR2 is SMNVEV (reference sequence). The V end was cut by 6 bases, the J end by 5 bases, with 14 bases between. The CDR3 has 13 amino acids. CDR3 amino acids: CASRGQGSHEQYF. The CDR3 nucleotides read TGTGCCAGCAGGGGGCAGGGGAGCCACGAGCAGTACTTC.

The chain combines TRBV11-2 with TRBJ2-7; TRBD1 aligns across 7 bases. V trimming: 1 base; J trimming: 1 base; junction bases outside the gene matches: 4. In germline, CDR1 is SGHAT, CDR2 FQNNGV. This CDR3 comprises 15 residues. The CDR3 protein is CASSLGAGGSYEQYF. CDR3 bases: TGTGCCAGCAGCTTAGGAGCAGGGGGTTCCTACGAGCAGTACTTC.

The rearrangement joins TRBV7-8 to TRBJ2-7, with 10 bases fitting TRBD2. Germline-derived CDR1 and CDR2 are SGHVS and FQNEAQ. This CDR3 has 15 residues. J gave up 4 bases and V 1 base, and 4 bases lay outside the gene matches. DNA for the CDR3: TGTGCCAGCAGCTTAGGGACTAGCGGTTCTTACGAGCAGTACTTC. Translated, it gives CASSLGTSGSYEQYF.

The V gene is TRBV4-1, the J gene TRBJ2-2; 7 bases fit TRBD2. V shed 1 base, J shed 3 bases, and the junction held 5 bases outside the gene matches. Germline CDR1 reads MGHRA; CDR2 reads YSYEKL. This CDR3 comprises 16 residues. The CDR3: CASSQVSSGDTGELFF. CDR3 in DNA: TGCGCCAGCAGCCAAGTTTCTAGCGGTGACACCGGGGAGCTGTTTTTT.

CDR3 in DNA: TGTGCCAGCAGCTTTGCCTCAGGGTACCACAATGAGCAGTTCTTC. This translates into CASSFASGYHNEQFF. The rearrangement uses TRBV5-8 and TRBJ2-1; a weak D match, TRBD1 (5 bases). Germline V CDR1 and CDR2: SGHTS, YDEGEE. The CDR3 runs 15 residues. V dropped 2 bases and J dropped 5 bases, with 14 bases sitting between them.

This clone is medium-sized within its sample. This chain connects TRBV7-3 to TRBJ2-3; 7 bases fit TRBD2. The V segment lost 1 base and the J segment 3 bases; nucleotides outside the gene matches: 7. The CDR3 is 16 amino acids. Germline values: CDR1 SGHTA, CDR2 FQGTGA. The CDR3 DNA follows: TGTGCCAGCAGCTTAATCGGACTAGGCCTGACAGATACGCAGTATTTT. Translation: CASSLIGLGLTDTQYF.

The V gene is TRBV30, the J gene TRBJ2-1; the match to TRBD2 covers 7 bases. After removal of 3 bases from V and 4 bases from J, the junction contained 9 bases not matched to a gene. CDR3 size: 15 residues. Per the germline V gene, CDR1 is GTSNPN and CDR2 is SVGIG (reference sequence). The CDR3: CAWSDRDYPYNEQFF. CDR3 nucleotides: TGTGCCTGGAGCGACCGGGACTATCCTTACAATGAGCAGTTCTTC. Based on the CDR3 plus reference TRBV30 and TRBJ2-1, the full variable domain is SQTIHQWPATLVQPVGSPLSLECTVEGTSNPNLYWYRQAAGRGLQLLFYSVGIGQISSEVPQNLSASRPQDRQFILSSKKLLLSDSGFYLCAWSDRDYPYNEQFFGPGTRLTVL.

J is TRBJ2-2 and V is TRBV9; 8 bases line up with TRBD1. Germline V gives CDR1 SGDLS, CDR2 YYNGEE. The J segment lost 7 bases and the V segment lost 0 bases, leaving 5 bases of the junction unmatched. CDR3 size: 15 residues. CDR3 loop: CASSVARGLVGELFF. DNA of the CDR3: TGTGCCAGCAGCGTAGCCAGGGGGCTGGTCGGGGAGCTGTTTTTT. Complete variable domain (other parts from reference TRBV9 and TRBJ2-2): DSGVTQTPKHLITATGQRVTLRCSPRSGDLSVYWYQQSLDQGLQFLIQYYNGEERAKGNILERFSAQQFPDLHSELNLSSLELGDSALYFCASSVARGLVGELFFGEGSRLTVL.

This clone appeared once. The V call is TRBV5-1, the J call TRBJ2-3; TRBD1 agrees at 7 bases. The germline V gene encodes CDR1 SGHRS and CDR2 YFSETQ. The CDR3 is 16 residues long. V lost 3 bases and J lost 0; bases outside the gene matches: 7. The CDR3 sequence: CASSSRTGTSTDTQYF. The CDR3 nucleotides are TGCGCCAGCAGCTCCCGGACAGGTACTAGCACAGATACGCAGTATTTT.

The V and J genes are TRBV4-2 and TRBJ2-7, with TRBD2 matching over 8 bases. CDR1 and CDR2 (germline): LGHNA, YNFKEQ. The CDR3 length is 15 residues. V dropped 0 bases and J dropped 2; count of bases not matched to a gene: 3. CDR3 sequence: CASSQDEAGAYEQYF. Written as DNA, the CDR3 is TGTGCCAGCAGCCAAGATGAAGCGGGAGCCTACGAGCAGTACTTC.

CDR3 region: CASSPGISNTEAFF. DNA of the CDR3: TGTGCCAGCAGTCCGGGTATTTCGAACACTGAAGCTTTCTTT. The J gene is TRBJ1-1, the V gene TRBV27; no definite D call. Trimming pared 5 bases from V and 1 base from J, leaving 11 bases between. Germline V gene lookup returns CDR1 MNHEY and CDR2 SMNVEV (reference sequence). CDR3 length equals 14 residues.

This sequence joins TRBV27 and TRBJ1-6; 7 nucleotides match TRBD1. The trim removed 8 bases at V and 9 bases at J, leaving 4 bases unmatched. CDR1 MNHEY and CDR2 SMNVEV come from the germline V gene (reference sequence). The CDR3 covers 12 residues. The DNA of the CDR3 is TGTGCCAGCTCCCAGGGGGTTTCACCCCTCCACTTT. Its protein product is CASSQGVSPLHF.

The rearrangement joins TRBV27 to TRBJ1-6; 8 nucleotides agree with TRBD1. Looked up from germline, CDR1 is MNHEY and CDR2 is SMNVEV (reference sequence). Trimming cost V 2 bases and J 7 bases; bases outside gene matches: 7. The CDR3 covers 16 residues. The CDR3 loop is CASSLVGRGQNSPLHF. CDR3 DNA: TGTGCCAGCAGTTTAGTGGGCAGGGGGCAGAATTCACCCCTCCACTTT.

The V call is TRBV5-1, the J call TRBJ2-7, with 10 positions matching TRBD2. The germline V gene has CDR1 SGHRS and CDR2 YFSETQ. The CDR3 is 14 amino acids. V lost 4 bases to trimming and J lost 3 bases; unmatched junction nucleotides: 4. The CDR3 coding sequence is TGCGCCAGCAGCCCTGGGACTAGCGACTACGAGCAGTACTTC. This sequence encodes CASSPGTSDYEQYF.